This TCR beta chain is from a study of OX40 agonist ivuxolimab in advanced cancers. Describing the broader study: Ivuxolimab was an agonistic, fully human IgG2 monoclonal antibody directed against OX40 (CD134), a costimulatory receptor. Partial responses were achieved by three dose-escalation patients, of whom one had hepatocellular carcinoma and two had cutaneous melanoma. Prior anti-PD-1, anti-PD-L1 or anti-CTLA-4 therapy was permitted, and roughly two fifths of dose-escalation patients had received checkpoint inhibitors. The paper describes the monotherapy dose-escalation part (N = 52 patients) of the phase I trial of ivuxolimab. In the dose-escalation cohort, 70% to 85% of patients were male, and the mean age was approximately 60 years with a range of roughly 23 to 79. Peripheral TCRbeta sequencing was intended to test whether TCR sequence diversity was altered and clonal T-cell expansion was caused by ivuxolimab. Of the roughly 52 dose-escalation patients, hepatocellular carcinoma was present in 19, melanoma in some 15, renal cell carcinoma in 9 and head and neck cancer in 9. Intravenous ivuxolimab was administered to patients every 2 weeks at six dose levels: 0.01, 0.1, 0.3, 1.5, 3 and 10 mg/kg. Study-wide conclusions, independent of this receptor: The antigen specificity of the clonally expanded peripheral T cells was not determined. Low levels of normalized T-cell clonal expansion were also seen in some patients who did not respond. Clonal expansion of both CD4+ and CD8+ blood T cells was observed from baseline to week 6 at doses 0.1 to 3.0 mg/kg. On average, CD8+ T cells showed more expanded clones than CD4+ T cells after ivuxolimab. In the 0.1-3.0 mg/kg groups, partial responders were among the patients with the lowest normalized peripheral clonal expansion, particularly in CD8+ T cells.

Concerning this clone itself: Its antigen remains undetermined. Nothing much larger sits one base from this clone, and base qualities are not available.

The junction shows trimming of 4 bases on V and 2 bases on J, and the gene matches do not reach 4 bases of it. The CDR3, cysteine through phenylalanine, is 15 amino acids long. CDR3 DNA is the only sequence kept; it has 45 bases, read in frame from the first base. The germline V gene provides CDR1 SGHRS and CDR2 YFSETQ. To sequence the TCRbeta CDR3 region, genomic DNA was isolated from the sorted cells. The immunoSEQ Assay was used for sequencing of TCRbeta CDR3 regions. Here the immuneACCESS table is served through TCRdb, limited to in-frame sequences with V and J called. Missing clones are a known gap in these copies; in checked studies unresolved V genes cover under half, and the rest lacks a known reason. This sample gives roughly 70,000 clones in total; about 87% of them show up just once. The top ten hold more than 2.5% of the sample. The trial excluded patients who had a history of autoimmune disease or who were on systemic immunosuppression. Peripheral blood for TCR sequencing was drawn from every dose cohort at baseline, at cycle 4 day 1 and at cycle 7 day 1. Samples were obtained from an open-label, multicenter, first-in-human phase I dose-escalation trial of ivuxolimab. Adults with locally advanced or metastatic melanoma, renal cell carcinoma, hepatocellular carcinoma or head and neck squamous cell carcinoma were enrolled in the trial. Before TCR sequencing, CD4+ T cells and CD8+ T cells were sorted from peripheral blood as separate populations.

The sequence is built from TRBV5-1 and TRBJ1-2, with 11 central nucleotides matching TRBD1. The source of this sequence is an adult with an advanced solid tumor such as melanoma, head and neck, liver or kidney cancer. The sample in question was CD4+ or CD8+ T cells sorted from blood, obtained in a trial of the OX40 agonist ivuxolimab. Here is the DNA: TGCGCCAGCAGCCGGACAGGGGGCGCGAACTATGGCTACACCTTC. The encoded protein is CASSRTGGANYGYTF.